The present TCR beta chain was sequenced within a study of T cells after yellow fever vaccination. Study-wide points: Contaminants from the bulk population, in the form of abundant clonotypes, could be found in FACS-sorted repertoires.

TCRdb re-analysed the 5' RACE reads in MiXCR, keeping a single row per CDR3 protein. The table has around 320,000 distinct CDR3 sequences, around 4.5% seen once. The sample holds many counts of this clonotype. Its matching antigen is unknown. This TCR derives from a man aged 18 to 29 who received the YFV17D yellow fever vaccine. This specimen was PBMCs, taken 15 days after the yellow fever booster vaccination.

CDR3 sequence reads: CASIGRPAGELFF. The CDR3 DNA sequence: TGTGCCAGCATCGGCAGGCCGGCCGGGGAGCTGTTTTTT. This chain connects TRBV6-5 to TRBJ2-2; no firm D call. Looked up from germline, CDR1 is MNHEY and CDR2 is SVGAGI. Trimming stripped 7 bases from V and 6 bases from J, with 12 bases between. The CDR3 runs to 13 residues.